The table lists the clone carrying this T cell receptor (beta chain) with many counts. Its target is not known. Patients with ophthalmopathy all had a Clinical Activity Score of at least 3, a NOSPECS grade of at least 4 and duration under 3 months. Using more than 7.5 ml of fresh peripheral blood, PBMCs were prepared. This sample was taken from a study of T cells in Graves' hyperthyroidism and ophthalmopathy. Turning to the study itself: Blood was drawn when the patient was first diagnosed and still untreated. Study conclusions and caveats: In the blood, most expanded thyroid clonotypes above 0.001 appeared as well.

Researchers took RNA transcripts and amplified the TCR beta CDR3 regions from them. Initially, a first-round RT-PCR of the TCR CDR3 employed the HTBI primer set. Using its own MiXCR run on the multiplex PCR reads, TCRdb lists one record per CDR3 protein. The top ten hold 34% of the sample, which has 250,000 to 400,000 distinct CDR3 sequences, about an eighth seen once. With 7 bases removed from V and 15 bases from J, the gap between germline ends came to 22 bases. This CDR3 comprises 13 residues. Looked up from germline, CDR1 is GTSNPN and CDR2 is SVGIG (reference sequence). This chain uses TRBV30 with TRBJ1-6, with TRBD1 as a possible D gene (5 bases). Sequencing was carried out using blood. This clonotype originated in a woman aged 40 to 55 with Graves' ophthalmopathy. CDR3 sequence reads: CASTPGTLGVLHF. The CDR3 DNA reads TGTGCCTCCACCCCCGGGACCCTCGGAGTCCTCCACTTT.